This T cell receptor (beta chain) was recorded in a study of blood T cell repertoires in COVID-19. Authors' data handling: Reference gene primer amplification in the assay estimated nucleated cell counts. Sequencing was performed with immunoSEQ multiplex PCR; in TCRdb, only in-frame clones are kept and a portion is missing. D and trimming were read from the DNA, whereas the V and J calls and clone size are those reported in that table. This sample has nearly 350,000 clones, with around four fifths found just once. Between the trimmed V and J ends, which lost 3 bases and 1 base, there was a span of 9 bases. Per germline, CDR1 LGHDT and CDR2 YNNKEL (reference sequence). CDR3 length: 14 residues.

The sequencing input was peripheral blood. The clonotype was recovered from a man younger than 40 with active or convalescent COVID-19. The chain couples TRBV3-1 (or the pseudogene TRBV3-2) to TRBJ1-1; D unresolved. As DNA, the CDR3 is TGTGCCAGCAGCCATCAGACGGGGAACACTGAAGCTTTCTTT. Its translation is CASSHQTGNTEAFF.